This is a list of T cell receptor beta chains from one sample in a study of cytomegalovirus exposure and HLA in healthy donors. Here immunoSEQ multiplex PCR was the method, and the copy in TCRdb shows in-frame clones only, minus some. The data show 150,000 to 200,000 clones, with around 80% seen just once and around 9.1% held by the top ten. Sequencing was performed on PBMCs. The receptor source for this set is a male donor in good health and CMV-seropositive. CDR3s include the opening cysteine and the closing phenylalanine or tryptophan. The D gene is left open where the match is weak. Part of the rows lack a size; the others show once, few, many or a class for expanded clones.

>TRBV15|TRBJ1-1|TRBD1|NA
TGTGCCACCAGCAGACGGACAGGGGGCTTCACTGAAGCTTTCTTT
CATSRRTGGFTEAFF
>TRBV28|TRBJ2-7|TRBD2|NA
TGTGCCAGCAGCCGCCCGACTAGCGGGTTAACCTACGAGCAGTACTTC
CASSRPTSGLTYEQYF
>TRBV28|TRBJ2-1|TRBD2|NA
TGTGCCAGCAGGCCGGGACGGGGAAGCGGGAGGGCCTACAATGAGCAGTTCTTC
CASRPGRGSGRAYNEQFF
>TRBV30|TRBJ1-6|NA|NA
TGTGCCTGGAGTCCGGAGTCGGATTCACCCCTCCACTTT
CAWSPESDSPLHF
>TRBV5-4|TRBJ2-3|TRBD2|NA
TGTGCCAGCAGCCATAGACTAGCGGGAGGAGTAGATACGCAGTATTTT
CASSHRLAGGVDTQYF
>TRBV29-1|TRBJ2-3|NA|few
TGCAGCGTTGTTTCTTCAGGAGGGGATACGCAGTATTTT
CSVVSSGGDTQYF
>TRBV2|TRBJ2-7|NA|once
TGTGCCAGCAACGGGTGGGGGCCAGGGGAGCAGTACTTC
CASNGWGPGEQYF
>TRBV14|TRBJ2-5|TRBD2|NA
TGTGCCAGCAGCCAATCGTTCGGAACTAGCGGCCCTCAAGAGACCCAGTACTTC
CASSQSFGTSGPQETQYF
>TRBV7-8|TRBJ2-7|NA|NA
TGTGCCAGCAGCTTACGGCAGGCGGGACAGACCTACGAGCAGTACTTC
CASSLRQAGQTYEQYF
>TRBV10-3|TRBJ2-5|TRBD2|NA
TGTGCCATCAGCGGAACCGGGACTACAAATCAAGAGACCCAGTACTTC
CAISGTGTTNQETQYF
>TRBV6-1|TRBJ1-5|NA|NA
TGTGCCAGCAGCGAGGGTCCCGGTCAACCCCAGCATTTT
CASSEGPGQPQHF
>TRBV28|TRBJ1-5|TRBD1|NA
TGTGCCAGCACCCCCTCGACAGGGACTCAGCCCCAGCATTTT
CASTPSTGTQPQHF
>TRBV19|TRBJ1-1|NA|NA
TGTGCCAGTAGTCCCCGGGCGGAGGGGAACACTGAAGCTTTCTTT
CASSPRAEGNTEAFF
>TRBV11-2|TRBJ2-7|NA|NA
TGTGCCAGCAGCTCGGGGGTTTTGAACGAGCAGTACTTC
CASSSGVLNEQYF
>TRBV5-1|TRBJ2-3|TRBD1|NA
TGCGCCAGCAGCCCCGGACAGGGGAGGGCAGATACGCAGTATTTT
CASSPGQGRADTQYF
>TRBV10-1|TRBJ2-7|TRBD2|NA
TGCGCCAGCAGCGCCACTCCGCGGGAGAGCGAGCAGTACTTC
CASSATPRESEQYF
>TRBV9|TRBJ2-7|NA|NA
TGTGCCAGCAGCGTAGCAGGGAACTCCCCTCCCTACGAGCAGTACTTC
CASSVAGNSPPYEQYF
>TRBV7-6|TRBJ1-1|NA|NA
TGTGCCAGCAGCTTATCGGCAGGGGCGAACACTGAAGCTTTCTTT
CASSLSAGANTEAFF
>TRBV20-1|TRBJ1-1|TRBD1|NA
TGCAGTGCTCACAGGGGTGAAGCTTTCTTT
CSAHRGEAFF
>TRBV19|TRBJ1-5|NA|NA
TGTGCCAGTAGTATCTTGCGGGGTCAAGGCAATCAGCCCCAGCATTTT
CASSILRGQGNQPQHF
>TRBV15|TRBJ2-6|NA|NA
TGTGCCACCAGCAGAGACACGGTTGAAGCTGGGGCCAACGGCCTGACTTTC
CATSRDTVEAGANGLTF
>TRBV10-2|TRBJ2-7|NA|NA
TGCGCCAGCACCGGAGATCTGGCCTACGAGCAGTACTTC
CASTGDLAYEQYF
>TRBV25-1|TRBJ2-1|TRBD2|NA
TGTGCCAGCAGCGGACTAGCGGGAACCGATGAGCAGTTCTTC
CASSGLAGTDEQFF
>TRBV7-9|TRBJ2-1|TRBD2|NA
TGTGCCAGCAGCGACGGGACTAGCGGGAACAGTGAGCAGTTCTTC
CASSDGTSGNSEQFF
>TRBV10-3|TRBJ1-4|TRBD1|NA
TGTGCCAGCGGGACAGGGGGCCGAGAAAAACTGTTTTTT
CASGTGGREKLFF
>TRBV10-1|TRBJ2-7|TRBD2|few
TGCGCCAGCAGTGACAAGCCGGGACTATCCTACGAGCAGTACTTC
CASSDKPGLSYEQYF
>TRBV9|TRBJ1-2|TRBD1|NA
TGTGCCAGCAGCGCGTGGACGACAGGGGGCGCCTATGGCTACACCTTC
CASSAWTTGGAYGYTF
>TRBV7-8|TRBJ2-7|NA|NA
TGTGCCAGCAGCCACGTCACAGGCCCCTACGAGCAGTACTTC
CASSHVTGPYEQYF
>TRBV7-6|TRBJ1-2|TRBD1|NA
TGTGCCAGCAGCTCAATGGGACAGGGAGGGATGTATGGCTACACCTTC
CASSSMGQGGMYGYTF
>TRBV27|TRBJ2-7|TRBD2|NA
TGTGCCAGCAGTGAATCACTAGCGGGAGGTCGGAACGAGCAGTACTTC
CASSESLAGGRNEQYF
>TRBV9|TRBJ2-1|TRBD2|NA
TGTGCCAGCAGCCCCCTAACTGGCGGGGGGGAAGGAAATGAGCAGTTCTTC
CASSPLTGGGEGNEQFF
>TRBV7-2|TRBJ1-2|TRBD1|NA
TGTGCCAGCACCGTCGGGACAGGCCATGGCTACACCTTC
CASTVGTGHGYTF
>TRBV10-3|TRBJ1-5|NA|NA
TGTGCCATCAGTGACCGGACAGCTAGCAATCAGCCCCAGCATTTT
CAISDRTASNQPQHF
>TRBV11-2|TRBJ2-7|TRBD1|NA
TGTGCCAGCAGCCGCCGGGGCACAGGGGTTCCCGGCGAGCAGTACTTC
CASSRRGTGVPGEQYF
>TRBV30|TRBJ2-3|TRBD1|NA
TGTGCCTGGATCGGGGACAGAGGCACAGATACGCAGTATTTT
CAWIGDRGTDTQYF
>TRBV12-5|TRBJ2-2|TRBD2|NA
TGTGCTAGTGGTCTAAACCGGGGCAAGACTAGCGGGAATGACACCGGGGAGCTGTTTTTT
CASGLNRGKTSGNDTGELFF
>TRBV7-8|TRBJ1-2|NA|NA
TGTACCAGCAGCTTAGAGGGGTTGGGCTATGGCTACACCTTC
CTSSLEGLGYGYTF
>TRBV30|TRBJ2-7|NA|NA
TGTGCCTGGAGTGTACTAAGGGGAGGAGGCGAGCAGTACTTC
CAWSVLRGGGEQYF
>TRBV11-2|TRBJ2-1|TRBD2|NA
TGTGCCAGCAGCAAAGGGTCTAGCGGGTGGACCTACGATGAGCAGTTCTTC
CASSKGSSGWTYDEQFF
>TRBV10-3|TRBJ1-4|NA|once
TGTGCCATCAGTGGGGGGGGTCAGGGGCATGAAAAACTGTTTTTT
CAISGGGQGHEKLFF
>TRBV12-5|TRBJ1-2|NA|NA
TGTGCTAGTGGTTTGGGCGACGGCAGGGATGGTCATGGCTACACCTTC
CASGLGDGRDGHGYTF
>TRBV5-1|TRBJ2-3|NA|once
TGCGCCAGCAGCTTGGAAGGACAGTCCACAGATACGCAGTATTTT
CASSLEGQSTDTQYF
>TRBV9|TRBJ1-5|NA|NA
TGTGCCAGCAGCCCGACAGGTGTGATAGATCAGCCCCAGCATTTT
CASSPTGVIDQPQHF
>TRBV29-1|TRBJ2-5|TRBD2|NA
TGCAGCGGGGGGGGGTTTGGGGGGGAGACCCAGTACTTC
CSGGGFGGETQYF
>TRBV9|TRBJ1-3|NA|NA
TGTGCCAGCAGCGTGAGTGGACAGACCGAGAGGTTGAGGAACACCATATATTTT
CASSVSGQTERLRNTIYF
>TRBV6-6|TRBJ1-5|TRBD1|once
TGTGCCAGCAGTGGACAGGGGCGCAATCAGCCCCAGCATTTT
CASSGQGRNQPQHF
>TRBV27|TRBJ2-2|TRBD1|NA
TGTGCCAGCAGTTCCACAGGGGGCGCGGACACCGGGGAGCTGTTTTTT
CASSSTGGADTGELFF
>TRBV6-5|TRBJ2-3|TRBD1|once
TGTGCCAGCAGTCTGGGGACAGTCTCCGATACGCAGTATTTT
CASSLGTVSDTQYF
>TRBV7-2|TRBJ1-3|TRBD1|NA
TGTGCCAGCAGATTGACAGGGGGCTCGGGAAACACCATATATTTT
CASRLTGGSGNTIYF
>TRBV6-6|TRBJ2-7|NA|NA
TGTGCCAGCAGTTCCAGCGGATCCTACGAGCAGTACTTC
CASSSSGSYEQYF
>TRBV19|TRBJ2-6|NA|NA
TGTGCCACCTTACCGTCGGACTACTCTGGGGCCAACGTCCTGACTTTC
CATLPSDYSGANVLTF
>TRBV28|TRBJ1-1|NA|NA
TGTGCCAGCAGTTTATTCGAGGGGGGGGCTTTCTTT
CASSLFEGGAFF
>TRBV30|TRBJ2-7|TRBD1|NA
TGTGCCTGGGAGACGGGACAGGGGTCCGGGCAGTACTTC
CAWETGQGSGQYF
>TRBV5-1|TRBJ2-2|TRBD1|NA
TGCGCCAGCAGCTTGGGGGGACAGAGCACCGGGGAGCTGTTTTTT
CASSLGGQSTGELFF
>TRBV28|TRBJ1-6|NA|NA
TGTGCCAGCCTAGCAGGCGGCCGTTTGGAGAATTCACCCCTCCACTTT
CASLAGGRLENSPLHF